A selection of T cell receptor beta chains follows, all from one sample in a study of blood T cell repertoires in COVID-19. Generated by immunoSEQ multiplex PCR, the TCRdb table keeps only in-frame clones and is missing some. Among approximately 140,000 clones listed, approximately 86% were seen once. The sample was peripheral blood. These TCRs come from a man in his 70s with acute or convalescent COVID-19. CDR3s include the opening cysteine and the closing phenylalanine or tryptophan. The order of the fields is D gene, J gene, V gene, CDR3 DNA, CDR3 protein. A D gene is named only where the DNA matches it firmly.

>NA|TRBJ1-5|TRBV15
TGTGCCACCAGCAGAGCCTCAGGGGATATCGACAATCAGCCCCAGCATTTT
CATSRASGDIDNQPQHF
>TRBD2|TRBJ2-1|TRBV5-1
TGCGCCAGCAGCTTGACGGGACTAGCGGGAGGGAGTAGCTCCTACAATGAGCAGTTCTTC
CASSLTGLAGGSSSYNEQFF
>TRBD1|TRBJ2-5|TRBV11-2
TGTGCCAGCAGCTTAGCGGGACAGGGGCAGGAGACCCAGTACTTC
CASSLAGQGQETQYF
>TRBD2|TRBJ2-3|TRBV29-1
TGCAGCGTTGAAGGACTTGAGGGAGGGGCCACAGATACGCAGTATTTT
CSVEGLEGGATDTQYF
>TRBD1|TRBJ1-1|TRBV4-3
TGCGCCAGCAGCCAAGACCCAGGGGGTAACACTGAAGCTTTCTTT
CASSQDPGGNTEAFF
>NA|TRBJ1-1|TRBV10-3
TGTGCCATCAGTGAGTCGGGGAGGGTGAACACTGAAGCTTTCTTT
CAISESGRVNTEAFF
>TRBD1|TRBJ1-4|TRBV19
TGTGCCAGTAGTATGGAGACAGGGAACACCGCAACTAATGAAAAACTGTTTTTT
CASSMETGNTATNEKLFF
>NA|TRBJ1-1|TRBV24-1
TGTGCCACCGGCAGGGGCTTGTCCCCACAAGTAATGAACACTGAAGCTTTCTTT
CATGRGLSPQVMNTEAFF
>TRBD1|TRBJ2-5|TRBV6-2/TRBV6-3
TGTGCCAGCAGGCCTACAGGGGTCGGGGAGACCCAGTACTTC
CASRPTGVGETQYF
>NA|TRBJ2-3|TRBV12-3/TRBV12-4
TGTGCCAGCAGTTTATATTTCACAGATACGCAGTATTTT
CASSLYFTDTQYF
>NA|TRBJ1-1|TRBV2
TGTGCCAGCAGTGGCGGGGTATGGGACACTGAAGCTTTCTTT
CASSGGVWDTEAFF
>TRBD2|TRBJ2-3|TRBV5-4
TGTGCCAGCAGCCTTAGCGGGAGTGTACATGGCACAGATACGCAGTATTTT
CASSLSGSVHGTDTQYF
>TRBD2|TRBJ2-1|TRBV12-5
TGTGCTAGTGGTTTGGTACTAGGACTAGCGGGAGACAATGAGCAGTTCTTC
CASGLVLGLAGDNEQFF
>TRBD1|TRBJ1-2|TRBV28
TGTGCCAGTACGTCTATCGGACAGGGGGGAGGCTACACCTTC
CASTSIGQGGGYTF